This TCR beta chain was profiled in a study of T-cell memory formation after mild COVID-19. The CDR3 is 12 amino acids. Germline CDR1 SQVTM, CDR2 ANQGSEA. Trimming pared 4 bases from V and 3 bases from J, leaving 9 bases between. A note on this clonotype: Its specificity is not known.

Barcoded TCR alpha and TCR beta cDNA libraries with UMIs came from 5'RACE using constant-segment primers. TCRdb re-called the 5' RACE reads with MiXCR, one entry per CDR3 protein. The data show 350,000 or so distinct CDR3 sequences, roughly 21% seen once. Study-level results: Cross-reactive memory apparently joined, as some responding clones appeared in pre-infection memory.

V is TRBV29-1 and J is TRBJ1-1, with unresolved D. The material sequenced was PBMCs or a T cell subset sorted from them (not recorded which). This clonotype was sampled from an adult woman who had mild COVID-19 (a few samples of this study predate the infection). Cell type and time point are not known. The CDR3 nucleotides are TGCAGCGTTGTTGAACAGCACACTGAAGCTTTCTTT. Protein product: CSVVEQHTEAFF.